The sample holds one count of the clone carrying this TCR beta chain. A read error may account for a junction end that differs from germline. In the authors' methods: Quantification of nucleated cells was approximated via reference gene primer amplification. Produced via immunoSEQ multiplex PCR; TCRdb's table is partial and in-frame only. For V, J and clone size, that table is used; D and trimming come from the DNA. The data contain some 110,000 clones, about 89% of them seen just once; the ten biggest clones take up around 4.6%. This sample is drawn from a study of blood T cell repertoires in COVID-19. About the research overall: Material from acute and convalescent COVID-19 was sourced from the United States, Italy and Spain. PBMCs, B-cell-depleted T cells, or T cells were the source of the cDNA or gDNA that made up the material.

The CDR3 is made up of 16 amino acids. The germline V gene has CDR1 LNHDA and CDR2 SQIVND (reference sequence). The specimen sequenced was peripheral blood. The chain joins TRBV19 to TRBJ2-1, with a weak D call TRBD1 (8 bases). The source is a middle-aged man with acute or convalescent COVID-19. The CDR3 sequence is CASSLETGEGYNEQFF. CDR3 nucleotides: TGTGCCAGTAGTCTAGAGACAGGGGAGGGTTACAATGAGCAGTTCTTC.